This is a list of T cell receptor beta chains from one sample in a study of T-cell memory formation after mild COVID-19. A single record per CDR3 protein comes from TCRdb applying MiXCR to the 5' RACE reads. This sample has roughly 68,000 distinct CDR3 sequences, with approximately 15% found just once. The source material was PBMCs or a T cell subset sorted from them (not recorded which). Source of these receptors: an adult woman who had mild COVID-19 (a few samples of this study predate the infection). Cell type and time point are not known. CDR3s include the opening cysteine and the closing phenylalanine or tryptophan. The D gene is left open where the match is weak. Not all rows give a size; the values are once, few, many and, for expanded clones, a class.

TRBD2	TRBJ2-5	TRBV5-1	17	NA	TGCGCCAGCAGCCCCCCCTCAGGGGCTAGCGGGCAAGAGACCCAGTACTTC	CASSPPSGASGQETQYF
NA	TRBJ1-2	TRBV4-1	14	NA	TGCGCCAGCAGCCAATTCGGGGAGGACTATGGCTACACCTTC	CASSQFGEDYGYTF
NA	TRBJ2-3	TRBV7-9	16	few	TGTGCCAGCAGCTTCAACCGGGACACCCGTTCAGATACGCAGTATTTT	CASSFNRDTRSDTQYF
NA	TRBJ1-2	TRBV9	16	NA	TGTGCCAGCAGCGTCCGGGGGGACGGCGTATACTATGGCTACACCTTC	CASSVRGDGVYYGYTF
NA	TRBJ2-7	TRBV4-3	16	few	TGCGCCAGCAGCCAAGCGGTTGGGGTTGGGGCGTACGAGCAGTACTTC	CASSQAVGVGAYEQYF
NA	TRBJ2-7	TRBV12-3/TRBV12-4	14	few	TGTGCCAGCAGTTTTACCGGGAACTCCTACGAGCAGTACTTC	CASSFTGNSYEQYF
NA	TRBJ2-7	TRBV25-1	13	NA	TGTGCCAGCAGTGAACCCGGCTTCGTCGAGCAGTACTTC	CASSEPGFVEQYF
NA	TRBJ2-2	TRBV15	15	few	TGTGCCACCAGCAGAGAGTCGATTCCGGACGGGGAGCTGTTTTTT	CATSRESIPDGELFF
TRBD2	TRBJ2-3	TRBV12-3/TRBV12-4	16	few	TGTGCCAGCAGTTTCGGGCGGGAGATGAGCACAGATACGCAGTATTTT	CASSFGREMSTDTQYF
NA	TRBJ2-2	TRBV9	11	few	TGTGCCAGCGGACACACCGGGGAGCTGTTTTTT	CASGHTGELFF